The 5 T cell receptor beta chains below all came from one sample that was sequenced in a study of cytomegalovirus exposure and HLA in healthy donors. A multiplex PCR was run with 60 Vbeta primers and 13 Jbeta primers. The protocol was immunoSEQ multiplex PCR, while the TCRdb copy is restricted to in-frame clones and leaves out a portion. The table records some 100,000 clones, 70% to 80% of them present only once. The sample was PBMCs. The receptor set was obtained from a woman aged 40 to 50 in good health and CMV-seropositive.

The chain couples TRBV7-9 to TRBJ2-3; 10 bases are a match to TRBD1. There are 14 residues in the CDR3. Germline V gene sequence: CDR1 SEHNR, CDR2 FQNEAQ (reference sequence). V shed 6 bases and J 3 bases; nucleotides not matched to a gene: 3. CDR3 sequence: CASSWTGGTDTQYF. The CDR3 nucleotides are TGTGCCAGCAGTTGGACAGGGGGAACAGATACGCAGTATTTT.

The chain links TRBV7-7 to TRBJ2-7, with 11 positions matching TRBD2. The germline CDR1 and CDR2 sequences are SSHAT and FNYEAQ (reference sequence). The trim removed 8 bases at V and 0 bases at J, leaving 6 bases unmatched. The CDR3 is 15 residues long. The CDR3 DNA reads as TGTGCCAGCTCCATACTAGCGGGGGACTCCTACGAGCAGTACTTC. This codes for CASSILAGDSYEQYF.

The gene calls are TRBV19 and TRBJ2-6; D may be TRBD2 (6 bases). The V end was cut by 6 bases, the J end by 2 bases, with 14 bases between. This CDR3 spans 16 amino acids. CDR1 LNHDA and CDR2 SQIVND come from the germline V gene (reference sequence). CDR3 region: CASRAPGAAGANVLTF. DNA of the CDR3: TGTGCCAGTAGAGCCCCGGGAGCGGCTGGGGCCAACGTCCTGACTTTC. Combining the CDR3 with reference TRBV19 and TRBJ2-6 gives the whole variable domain DGGITQSPKYLFRKEGQNVTLSCEQNLNHDAMYWYRQDPGQGLRLIYYSQIVNDFQKGDIAEGYSVSREKKESFPLTVTSAQKNPTAFYLCASRAPGAAGANVLTFGAGSRLTVL.

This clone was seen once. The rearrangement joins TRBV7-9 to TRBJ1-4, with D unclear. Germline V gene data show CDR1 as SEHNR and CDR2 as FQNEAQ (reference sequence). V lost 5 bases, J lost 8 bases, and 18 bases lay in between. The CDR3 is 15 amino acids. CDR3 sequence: CASSTAGLPTEKLFF. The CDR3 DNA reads TGTGCCAGCAGCACTGCCGGGTTACCGACCGAAAAACTGTTTTTT.

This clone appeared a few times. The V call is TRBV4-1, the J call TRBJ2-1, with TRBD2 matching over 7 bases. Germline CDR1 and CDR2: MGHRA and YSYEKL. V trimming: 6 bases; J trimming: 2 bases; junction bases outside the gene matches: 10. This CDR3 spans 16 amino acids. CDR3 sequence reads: CASREASGVPYNEQFF. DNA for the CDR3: TGCGCCAGCAGGGAAGCGAGCGGGGTGCCCTACAATGAGCAGTTCTTC.